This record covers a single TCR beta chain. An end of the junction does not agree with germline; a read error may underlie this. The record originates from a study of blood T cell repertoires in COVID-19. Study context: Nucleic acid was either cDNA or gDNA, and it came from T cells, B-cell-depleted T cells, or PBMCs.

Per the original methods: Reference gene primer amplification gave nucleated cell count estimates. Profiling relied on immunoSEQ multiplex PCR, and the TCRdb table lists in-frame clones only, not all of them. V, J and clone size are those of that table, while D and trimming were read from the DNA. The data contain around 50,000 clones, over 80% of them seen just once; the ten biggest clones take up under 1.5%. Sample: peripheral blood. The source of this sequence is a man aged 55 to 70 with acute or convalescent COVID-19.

DNA of the CDR3: TGTGCCAGCAGACCTAGCGGGAGGTACAGTGAGCAGTTCTTC. It is translated as CASRPSGRYSEQFF. V gene TRBV9 combines with J gene TRBJ2-1; TRBD2 matches 11 bases. The CDR3 is 14 amino acids. CDR1 is SGDLS, CDR2 YYNGEE, per germline.